The source of this TCR beta chain is a study of blood T cell repertoires in COVID-19. Clones were sequenced by immunoSEQ multiplex PCR, and TCRdb holds only the in-frame ones, with some missing. Of roughly 170,000 clones listed, about four fifths are singletons. Germline trimming cut 6 bases from V and 6 bases from J; bases unmatched to any gene: 24. The length of the CDR3 is 19 residues. CDR1 and CDR2 from the germline V gene are ENHRY and SYGVKD. Which cohort a participant joined came from the clinical history participants gave. What was sequenced was PBMCs or T cells enriched from blood (not recorded which). The clonotype originates from a middle-aged man who had recovered from COVID-19. V is TRBV10-3 and J is TRBJ2-3; TRBD2 agrees at 7 bases. Here the CDR3 DNA reads TGTGCCATCAGCCCCTCCAACGCAGACGTGGGACTATTCAGGGATACGCAGTATTTT. Translated: CAISPSNADVGLFRDTQYF.